A selection of T cell receptor beta chains follows, all from one sample in a study of OX40 agonist ivuxolimab in advanced cancers. This table comes from immunoSEQ multiplex PCR, and its TCRdb copy is limited to in-frame clones, with some not included. The sample shows more than 25,000 clones, about four fifths of them seen only once. The sequences come from CD4+ or CD8+ T cells sorted from blood, collected in a trial of the OX40 agonist ivuxolimab. These receptor sequences come from an adult with an advanced solid tumor such as melanoma, head and neck, liver or kidney cancer. Each CDR3 is given with its conserved first and last residue. Fields, in order: J gene, clone size, D gene, V gene, CDR3 DNA, CDR3 protein. D genes are given only for firm matches. Not all rows give a size; the values are once, few, many and, for expanded clones, a class.

j_gene: TRBJ1-1
abundance: few
d_gene: .
v_gene: TRBV19
CDR3nt: TGTGCCAGTAGTATAGGGGGGGCGGGCACTGAAGCTTTCTTT
CDR3aa: CASSIGGAGTEAFF

j_gene: TRBJ1-1
abundance: once
d_gene: TRBD1
v_gene: TRBV6-6
CDR3nt: TGTGCCTCTAAACCGGGACAGGTAACTGAAGCTTTCTTT
CDR3aa: CASKPGQVTEAFF

j_gene: TRBJ2-5
abundance: .
d_gene: .
v_gene: TRBV5-1
CDR3nt: TGCGCCAGCAGCTTAGGGCAAGAGACCCAGTACTTC
CDR3aa: CASSLGQETQYF

j_gene: TRBJ2-2
abundance: .
d_gene: .
v_gene: TRBV9
CDR3nt: TGTGCCAGCAGCGTAGTTCAGGACGGATCCGGGGAGCTGTTTTTT
CDR3aa: CASSVVQDGSGELFF

j_gene: TRBJ2-3
abundance: .
d_gene: .
v_gene: TRBV28
CDR3nt: TGTGCCAGCAGTTTATTGTATTTT
CDR3aa: CASSLLYF

j_gene: TRBJ2-7
abundance: .
d_gene: .
v_gene: TRBV27
CDR3nt: TGTGCCAGCAGTTTATCGGGGAGCTCCTACGAGCAGTACTTC
CDR3aa: CASSLSGSSYEQYF

j_gene: TRBJ1-2
abundance: .
d_gene: .
v_gene: TRBV4-1
CDR3nt: TGCGCCAGCAGCCAAGTTAAGAAAAAAGAAAACTATGGCTACACCTTC
CDR3aa: CASSQVKKKENYGYTF

j_gene: TRBJ2-7
abundance: .
d_gene: .
v_gene: TRBV2
CDR3nt: TGTGCCAGCAGTGAGAGTATCCCCTACGAGCAGTACTTC
CDR3aa: CASSESIPYEQYF

j_gene: TRBJ2-7
abundance: once
d_gene: TRBD2
v_gene: TRBV2
CDR3nt: TGTGCCAGCAGACTAGCGGGGGGGACCTACGAGCAGTACTTC
CDR3aa: CASRLAGGTYEQYF

j_gene: TRBJ2-5
abundance: .
d_gene: TRBD2
v_gene: TRBV19
CDR3nt: TGTGCCAGTGCTCTGACTAGCGGGGGGGGAAGGACCCAGTACTTC
CDR3aa: CASALTSGGGRTQYF

j_gene: TRBJ1-1
abundance: .
d_gene: .
v_gene: TRBV6-6
CDR3nt: TGTGCCAGCAGATCGTACGGACAGCCACAAAACACTGAAGCTTTCTTT
CDR3aa: CASRSYGQPQNTEAFF

j_gene: TRBJ2-5
abundance: .
d_gene: TRBD1
v_gene: TRBV27
CDR3nt: TGTGCCAGCAGTTTAGTTGGCAGGGGGTCTAGGGAGACCCAGTACTTC
CDR3aa: CASSLVGRGSRETQYF

j_gene: TRBJ2-7
abundance: .
d_gene: .
v_gene: TRBV2
CDR3nt: TGTGCCAGCACTACTCCCCTTAACTCCTACGAGCAGTATTTC
CDR3aa: CASTTPLNSYEQYF

j_gene: TRBJ1-1
abundance: .
d_gene: .
v_gene: TRBV5-4
CDR3nt: TGTGCCAGCAGCTTGGCGGTAGAGTTGGACACTGAAGCTTTCTTT
CDR3aa: CASSLAVELDTEAFF

j_gene: TRBJ1-1
abundance: .
d_gene: .
v_gene: TRBV19
CDR3nt: TGTGCCAGTCAATGGGGGGGCGGGTACACTGAAGCTTTCTTT
CDR3aa: CASQWGGGYTEAFF

j_gene: TRBJ1-1
abundance: once
d_gene: .
v_gene: TRBV19
CDR3nt: TGTGCCAGTAGTCCCGCGCCGGGCCTAGCTTTCTTT
CDR3aa: CASSPAPGLAFF

j_gene: TRBJ2-1
abundance: .
d_gene: TRBD2
v_gene: TRBV7-9
CDR3nt: TGTGCCAGCAGCCCCCTTGGTATGCTAGCGGGTTATCACAATGAGCAGTTCTTC
CDR3aa: CASSPLGMLAGYHNEQFF

j_gene: TRBJ1-5
abundance: .
d_gene: .
v_gene: TRBV4-2
CDR3nt: TGTGCCAGCAGCCAAGAGTATGGGGGGGGACAGCCCCAGCATTTT
CDR3aa: CASSQEYGGGQPQHF

j_gene: TRBJ1-1
abundance: .
d_gene: .
v_gene: TRBV21-1
CDR3nt: TGTGCCAGCAGCCAGAACCTCGACAGGGGAGGTGTGTGTGATGGAGCTTTCTTT
CDR3aa: CASSQNLDRGGVCDGAFF

j_gene: TRBJ1-1
abundance: few
d_gene: .
v_gene: TRBV4-2
CDR3nt: TGTGCCAGCAGCCCCTCCCAGCTAGACACTGAAGCTTTCTTT
CDR3aa: CASSPSQLDTEAFF

j_gene: TRBJ1-5
abundance: .
d_gene: TRBD1
v_gene: TRBV11-3
CDR3nt: TGTGCCAGCAGCCGATCGACCTTAAAGGGACAGCAGAATCAGCCCCAGCATTTT
CDR3aa: CASSRSTLKGQQNQPQHF

j_gene: TRBJ1-5
abundance: .
d_gene: .
v_gene: TRBV6-5
CDR3nt: TGTGCCAGCAGTCCAGGGGCCCGTCAGCCCCAGCATTTT
CDR3aa: CASSPGARQPQHF

j_gene: TRBJ2-7
abundance: .
d_gene: .
v_gene: TRBV5-1
CDR3nt: TGCGCCAGCAGCGAAGGGAGTTACGAGCAGTACTTC
CDR3aa: CASSEGSYEQYF

j_gene: TRBJ1-2
abundance: .
d_gene: .
v_gene: TRBV4-1
CDR3nt: TGCGCCAGCAGCCAAGACCGGGCGCCCCGTTTCAATGGCTACACCTTC
CDR3aa: CASSQDRAPRFNGYTF

j_gene: TRBJ2-3
abundance: .
d_gene: .
v_gene: TRBV21-1
CDR3nt: TGTGCCAGCAGCAAAGAGGAGAGGGCGGGGCGTACCACAGATACGCAGTATTTT
CDR3aa: CASSKEERAGRTTDTQYF

j_gene: TRBJ2-7
abundance: .
d_gene: .
v_gene: TRBV27
CDR3nt: TGTGCCAGCAGCCCATCAGGGGTCGAGCAGTACTTC
CDR3aa: CASSPSGVEQYF

j_gene: TRBJ1-2
abundance: .
d_gene: .
v_gene: TRBV2
CDR3nt: TGTGCCAGCACCCCCGCGCTTAACTATGGCTACACCTTC
CDR3aa: CASTPALNYGYTF

j_gene: TRBJ2-1
abundance: .
d_gene: .
v_gene: TRBV5-1
CDR3nt: TGCGCCAGCAGCTTGGCGGGGCCCTACAATGAGCAGTTCTTC
CDR3aa: CASSLAGPYNEQFF

j_gene: TRBJ2-7
abundance: .
d_gene: TRBD1
v_gene: TRBV9
CDR3nt: TGTGCCAGCAGCGTAGGAGGGACAGGGTACGAGCAGTACTTC
CDR3aa: CASSVGGTGYEQYF

j_gene: TRBJ1-2
abundance: medium-sized
d_gene: .
v_gene: TRBV27
CDR3nt: TGTGCCAGCAGTTTAGGGCAGAACTATGGCTACACCTTC
CDR3aa: CASSLGQNYGYTF

j_gene: TRBJ2-7
abundance: .
d_gene: .
v_gene: TRBV5-1
CDR3nt: TGCGCCAGCAGCTTGGATCCGGGGGTTACCTACGAGCAGTACTTC
CDR3aa: CASSLDPGVTYEQYF

j_gene: TRBJ1-4
abundance: .
d_gene: TRBD1
v_gene: TRBV19
CDR3nt: TGTGCCAGTAGTATTACCGGACAGGCCACTAATGAAAAACTGTTTTTT
CDR3aa: CASSITGQATNEKLFF

j_gene: TRBJ2-7
abundance: .
d_gene: .
v_gene: TRBV4-1
CDR3nt: TGCGCCAGCAGCCAAGATCGGGACGCGGGGAGCGGTGGATACGAGCAGTACTTC
CDR3aa: CASSQDRDAGSGGYEQYF

j_gene: TRBJ1-4
abundance: .
d_gene: .
v_gene: TRBV7-9
CDR3nt: TGTGCCAGCAGCCGACCCGAGGGGGGGGGTGAAAAACTGTTTTTT
CDR3aa: CASSRPEGGGEKLFF

j_gene: TRBJ2-7
abundance: once
d_gene: .
v_gene: TRBV5-5
CDR3nt: TGTGCCAGCAGCCCAGACAGCCGTACCACCTACGAGCAGTACTTC
CDR3aa: CASSPDSRTTYEQYF

j_gene: TRBJ2-1
abundance: .
d_gene: TRBD2
v_gene: TRBV6-4
CDR3nt: TGTGCCAGCAGTGACTCTCGGACTAGCGGGGGCCATTACAATGAGCAGTTCTTC
CDR3aa: CASSDSRTSGGHYNEQFF

j_gene: TRBJ2-5
abundance: .
d_gene: .
v_gene: TRBV11-1
CDR3nt: TGTGCCAGCACCTCGGGGGATCGTGAGACCCAGTACTTC
CDR3aa: CASTSGDRETQYF

j_gene: TRBJ1-2
abundance: .
d_gene: .
v_gene: TRBV7-6
CDR3nt: TGTGCCAGCAGAGAACGGACAGCCAACTATGGCTACACCTTC
CDR3aa: CASRERTANYGYTF

j_gene: TRBJ2-7
abundance: .
d_gene: .
v_gene: TRBV2
CDR3nt: TGTGCCAGCAACGGTATAGGGGGGCCCGGCTCCTACGAGCAGTACTTC
CDR3aa: CASNGIGGPGSYEQYF

j_gene: TRBJ2-7
abundance: .
d_gene: TRBD1
v_gene: TRBV13
CDR3nt: TGTGCCAGCGGGACAGGAGGGGTCTACGAGCAGTACTTC
CDR3aa: CASGTGGVYEQYF

j_gene: TRBJ2-7
abundance: .
d_gene: .
v_gene: TRBV7-3
CDR3nt: TGTGCCAGCAGCTTACTCGGTACGGGAATCTCCTACGAGCAGTACTTC
CDR3aa: CASSLLGTGISYEQYF

j_gene: TRBJ2-3
abundance: once
d_gene: TRBD1
v_gene: TRBV11-2
CDR3nt: TGTGCCAGCAGCTCTGGGACAGGTCATGTGTCAGATACGCAGTATTTT
CDR3aa: CASSSGTGHVSDTQYF

j_gene: TRBJ1-1
abundance: .
d_gene: .
v_gene: TRBV5-1
CDR3nt: TGCGCCAGCAGCTTGGTTGGGGGGAGGGAGGGGTTGAACACTGAAGCTTTCTTT
CDR3aa: CASSLVGGREGLNTEAFF

j_gene: TRBJ2-1
abundance: .
d_gene: .
v_gene: TRBV19
CDR3nt: TGTGCCAGTACTGCGACTCGAACCTACAATGAGCAGTTCTTC
CDR3aa: CASTATRTYNEQFF

j_gene: TRBJ1-2
abundance: .
d_gene: .
v_gene: TRBV5-1
CDR3nt: TGCGCCAGCAGCTTGAACAATGGGAAGGCGGATGGCTACACCTTC
CDR3aa: CASSLNNGKADGYTF

j_gene: TRBJ1-5
abundance: .
d_gene: .
v_gene: TRBV2
CDR3nt: TGTGCCAGCACCCCGGGGTTGGACAATCAGCCCCAGCATTTT
CDR3aa: CASTPGLDNQPQHF

j_gene: TRBJ1-5
abundance: .
d_gene: .
v_gene: TRBV7-6
CDR3nt: TGTGCCAGCAGCTTACGCGGGGGTAGCAATCAGCCCCAGCATTTT
CDR3aa: CASSLRGGSNQPQHF

j_gene: TRBJ2-1
abundance: .
d_gene: .
v_gene: TRBV19
CDR3nt: TGTGCCAGTAGTATTTCGGCCTCCAGTTCGTATTACAATGAGCAGTTCTTC
CDR3aa: CASSISASSSYYNEQFF

j_gene: TRBJ2-2
abundance: .
d_gene: TRBD2
v_gene: TRBV4-1
CDR3nt: TGCGCCAGCAGCCCTCCGGCCGGGGGGATCAGCGGGGAGCTGTTTTTT
CDR3aa: CASSPPAGGISGELFF

j_gene: TRBJ2-5
abundance: .
d_gene: TRBD2
v_gene: TRBV15
CDR3nt: TGTGCCACCAGTCGAAAGTTGACTAGCGGAGAGACCCAGTACTTC
CDR3aa: CATSRKLTSGETQYF

j_gene: TRBJ2-7
abundance: .
d_gene: .
v_gene: TRBV6-5
CDR3nt: TGTGCCAGCGCGGACAGCTACGAGCAGTACTTC
CDR3aa: CASADSYEQYF

j_gene: TRBJ2-3
abundance: .
d_gene: TRBD2
v_gene: TRBV7-8
CDR3nt: TGTGCCAGCAGCCTCAGGAGCGGGGGGCCCACAGATACGCAGTATTTT
CDR3aa: CASSLRSGGPTDTQYF

j_gene: TRBJ1-1
abundance: .
d_gene: TRBD1
v_gene: TRBV5-4
CDR3nt: TGTGCCAGCAGCTTGTGGGGACAGGGGGCCAGGAACACTGAAGCTTTCTTT
CDR3aa: CASSLWGQGARNTEAFF

j_gene: TRBJ2-7
abundance: .
d_gene: .
v_gene: TRBV20-1
CDR3nt: TGCAGTGCAAGGGGCTCCTACGAGCAGTACTTC
CDR3aa: CSARGSYEQYF

j_gene: TRBJ1-2
abundance: .
d_gene: TRBD1
v_gene: TRBV6-1
CDR3nt: TGTGCCAGCAGTGGGTGGACAGGGGATGGCTACACCTTC
CDR3aa: CASSGWTGDGYTF